What follows describes a single T cell receptor beta chain. The antigen is undetermined. The sample has other DNA sequences that encode this CDR3 too. The data belong to a study of OX40 agonist ivuxolimab in advanced cancers. Study results and limitations: The study observed clonal expansion of CD4+ and CD8+ blood T cells by week 6 at 0.1 to 3.0 mg/kg. At 0.1-3.0 mg/kg, partial responders had clonal expansion among the lowest observed.

Patients were ruled out by autoimmune disease history or systemic immunosuppression. Baseline, cycle 4 day 1, and cycle 7 day 1 were the blood sampling points. The assay was immunoSEQ multiplex PCR, and TCRdb's table has in-frame clones only and misses some. This sample yields approximately 84,000 clones, of which roughly 80% are seen a single time; 2.5% to 3% belongs to the top ten. The J segment lost 8 bases and the V segment lost 6 bases, leaving 7 bases of the junction unmatched. From germline, CDR1 is SEHNR and CDR2 FQNEAQ (reference sequence). There are 13 residues in the CDR3. The chain carries TRBV7-9 and TRBJ1-2; 9 positions match TRBD1. This TCR was recovered from an adult with an advanced solid tumor such as melanoma, head and neck, liver or kidney cancer. This sample comprised CD4+ or CD8+ T cells sorted from blood, obtained in a trial of the OX40 agonist ivuxolimab. CDR3 nucleotides: TGTGCCAGCAGTCCGGGACAGGGTATCGGCTACACCTTC. Translating it yields CASSPGQGIGYTF.